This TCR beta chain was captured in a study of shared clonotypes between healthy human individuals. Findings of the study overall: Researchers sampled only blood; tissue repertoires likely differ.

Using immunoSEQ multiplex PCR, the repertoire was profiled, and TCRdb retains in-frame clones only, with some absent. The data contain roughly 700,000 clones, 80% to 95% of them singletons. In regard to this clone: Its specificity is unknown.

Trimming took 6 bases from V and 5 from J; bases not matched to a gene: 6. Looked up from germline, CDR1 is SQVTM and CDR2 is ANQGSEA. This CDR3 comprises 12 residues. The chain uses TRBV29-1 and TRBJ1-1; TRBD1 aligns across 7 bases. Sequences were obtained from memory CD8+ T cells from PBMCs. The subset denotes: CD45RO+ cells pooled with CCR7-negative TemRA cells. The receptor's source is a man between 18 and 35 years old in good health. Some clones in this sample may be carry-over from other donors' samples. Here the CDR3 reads CSVRDRGTEAFF. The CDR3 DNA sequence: TGCAGCGTCAGGGACAGAGGAACTGAAGCTTTCTTT.